These T cell receptor beta chains were read from a single sample in a study of blood T cells in healthy people across ages. TCRdb ran MiXCR on the 5' RACE reads and lists one entry per CDR3 protein. The sample holds 1 million or so distinct CDR3 sequences, more than 35% seen once. What was sequenced was blood. These receptors all stem from a woman aged 55-69 years in good health. The CDR3 runs from the conserved cysteine through the conserved F or W. The D gene is left open where the match is weak. Rows give clone size only sometimes, using once, few, many, or a class for an expanded clone.

v_gene: TRBV2; d_gene: -; abundance: -; j_gene: TRBJ1-6; CDR3nt: TGTGTCTACACGAGGGGAAGTGGGGCACCCCTCCACTTT; CDR3aa: CVYTRGSGAPLHF
v_gene: TRBV12-3/TRBV12-4; d_gene: TRBD2; abundance: -; j_gene: TRBJ2-3; CDR3nt: TGTGCCAGCAGTGCAGACAGAGCGGGAGCAGATACGCAGTATTTT; CDR3aa: CASSADRAGADTQYF
v_gene: TRBV27; d_gene: TRBD1; abundance: few; j_gene: TRBJ2-7; CDR3nt: TGTGCCAGCACCGCCAGGGGGCGCCGGGACGAGCAGTACTTC; CDR3aa: CASTARGRRDEQYF
v_gene: TRBV5-1; d_gene: TRBD2; abundance: -; j_gene: TRBJ2-1; CDR3nt: TGCGCCAGCAGCTCCCCTATCCCGAGACTAGCGGGAGGGCCGACATCCTCCAACAATGAGCAGTTCTTC; CDR3aa: CASSSPIPRLAGGPTSSNNEQFF
v_gene: TRBV20-1; d_gene: TRBD2; abundance: many; j_gene: TRBJ2-7; CDR3nt: TGCAGTGCGCATGCTAGCGGGCTTTCCTACGAGCAGTACTTC; CDR3aa: CSAHASGLSYEQYF
v_gene: TRBV13; d_gene: TRBD2; abundance: many; j_gene: TRBJ2-7; CDR3nt: TGTGCCAGCAGCACCGGGACTAGCGGGAGTTACGAGCAGTACTTC; CDR3aa: CASSTGTSGSYEQYF
v_gene: TRBV7-9; d_gene: -; abundance: once; j_gene: TRBJ2-2; CDR3nt: TGTGCCAGCAGCCCCGGTTGGGGGGCGAACACCGGGGAGCTGTTTTTT; CDR3aa: CASSPGWGANTGELFF
v_gene: TRBV7-2; d_gene: TRBD2; abundance: few; j_gene: TRBJ2-1; CDR3nt: TGTGCCAGCAGCTTAGGCGGACTAGCGGGTCGAAGCCCCTACAATGAGCAGTTCTTC; CDR3aa: CASSLGGLAGRSPYNEQFF
v_gene: TRBV2; d_gene: TRBD1; abundance: -; j_gene: TRBJ2-7; CDR3nt: TGTGCCAGCTTCCTAACCGGGACAGGGATCCACGAGCAGTACTTC; CDR3aa: CASFLTGTGIHEQYF
v_gene: TRBV9; d_gene: TRBD2; abundance: few; j_gene: TRBJ2-5; CDR3nt: TGTGCCAGCAGCGTCATCCCGACTAGCGGCCAAGAGACCCAGTACTTC; CDR3aa: CASSVIPTSGQETQYF
v_gene: TRBV2; d_gene: TRBD1; abundance: few; j_gene: TRBJ2-7; CDR3nt: TGTGCCAGATCCCTCGGACAGGGCATTTACTACGAGCAGTACTTC; CDR3aa: CARSLGQGIYYEQYF
v_gene: TRBV6-6; d_gene: -; abundance: few; j_gene: TRBJ2-7; CDR3nt: TGTGCCAGCTTGAATGGGGGGTCTGGCTCCTACGAGCAGTACTTC; CDR3aa: CASLNGGSGSYEQYF
v_gene: TRBV25-1; d_gene: -; abundance: -; j_gene: TRBJ2-7; CDR3nt: TGTGCCAGCAGTGAATATACAAGCTCCTACGAGCAGTACTTC; CDR3aa: CASSEYTSSYEQYF
v_gene: TRBV27; d_gene: TRBD2; abundance: -; j_gene: TRBJ2-3; CDR3nt: TGTGCCAGCAGACTAGCGGGAGGGATCGCAGATACGCAGTATTTT; CDR3aa: CASRLAGGIADTQYF
v_gene: TRBV28; d_gene: -; abundance: -; j_gene: TRBJ1-5; CDR3nt: TGTGCCAGCGGTTTCTGGGGTCAGCCCCAGCATTTT; CDR3aa: CASGFWGQPQHF
v_gene: TRBV6-2/TRBV6-3; d_gene: -; abundance: few; j_gene: TRBJ2-3; CDR3nt: TGTGCCAGCAGTTCCCGGGAAAGGGAAGAGGAAGATACGCAGTATTTT; CDR3aa: CASSSREREEEDTQYF
v_gene: TRBV12-3/TRBV12-4; d_gene: -; abundance: many; j_gene: TRBJ2-5; CDR3nt: TGTGCCAGCAGTTCGCAAGTCGAAGAGACCCAGTACTTC; CDR3aa: CASSSQVEETQYF
v_gene: TRBV14; d_gene: TRBD2; abundance: many; j_gene: TRBJ2-4; CDR3nt: TGTGCCAGCAGCTCTCGGACTAGCGGGAGCGCCAAAAACATTCAGTACTTC; CDR3aa: CASSSRTSGSAKNIQYF
v_gene: TRBV10-3; d_gene: TRBD2; abundance: few; j_gene: TRBJ2-1; CDR3nt: TGTGCCATCAGCGAGCCCGGACTAGCCCTCAATGAGCAGTTCTTC; CDR3aa: CAISEPGLALNEQFF
v_gene: TRBV27; d_gene: TRBD1; abundance: -; j_gene: TRBJ2-7; CDR3nt: TGTGCCAGCAGTCCCATATTAGCGACAGGGTTAGGCGAGCAGTACTTC; CDR3aa: CASSPILATGLGEQYF
v_gene: TRBV20-1; d_gene: TRBD1; abundance: once; j_gene: TRBJ2-1; CDR3nt: TGCAGTGCTATCAGGGGGAGAACTAGCTCCTACAATGAGCAGTTCTTC; CDR3aa: CSAIRGRTSSYNEQFF
v_gene: TRBV24-1; d_gene: -; abundance: -; j_gene: TRBJ2-2; CDR3nt: TGTGCCACGGGCGCAGGAGGGGATACCGGGGAGCTGTTTTTT; CDR3aa: CATGAGGDTGELFF
v_gene: TRBV20-1; d_gene: -; abundance: many; j_gene: TRBJ2-3; CDR3nt: TGCAGTGCTAGAGTTGGACAGGCTGGAGGGACGCAGTATTTT; CDR3aa: CSARVGQAGGTQYF
v_gene: TRBV24-1; d_gene: -; abundance: -; j_gene: TRBJ2-5; CDR3nt: TGTGCCACCAGTGATACCCTTGAGAGACCCCAGTACTTC; CDR3aa: CATSDTLERPQYF
v_gene: TRBV6-1; d_gene: -; abundance: few; j_gene: TRBJ1-2; CDR3nt: TGTGCCAGTTTCCCGTGGGGGTTTACTAACTATGGCTACACCTTC; CDR3aa: CASFPWGFTNYGYTF
v_gene: TRBV11-3; d_gene: TRBD1; abundance: -; j_gene: TRBJ2-7; CDR3nt: TGTGCCAGCAGCTACCAGACAGGGTCGGCCTACGAGCAGTACTTC; CDR3aa: CASSYQTGSAYEQYF
v_gene: TRBV10-3; d_gene: -; abundance: few; j_gene: TRBJ2-7; CDR3nt: TGTGCCATCAGTGAGTCGTCGCTCTCCTACGAGCAGTACTTC; CDR3aa: CAISESSLSYEQYF
v_gene: TRBV6-6; d_gene: TRBD1; abundance: -; j_gene: TRBJ2-1; CDR3nt: TGTGCCAGCAGCCCAGGGGGTGAGGGACCGACCTACAATGAGCAGTTCTTC; CDR3aa: CASSPGGEGPTYNEQFF
v_gene: TRBV3-1; d_gene: TRBD2; abundance: -; j_gene: TRBJ2-5; CDR3nt: TGTACCAGCAGCCAACGTACGGGAGGGCAAGAGACCCAGTACTTC; CDR3aa: CTSSQRTGGQETQYF
v_gene: TRBV20-1; d_gene: TRBD2; abundance: -; j_gene: TRBJ2-3; CDR3nt: TGCAGTGCTAGAGTGAGGGGACTAGCGGGAGTTATAGGCACAGATACGCAGTATTTT; CDR3aa: CSARVRGLAGVIGTDTQYF
v_gene: TRBV18; d_gene: TRBD1; abundance: -; j_gene: TRBJ2-3; CDR3nt: TGTGCCAGCTCACCCTGGACAGGGGGCACTGGAGGGGATACGCAGTATTTT; CDR3aa: CASSPWTGGTGGDTQYF
v_gene: TRBV29-1; d_gene: -; abundance: few; j_gene: TRBJ2-1; CDR3nt: TGCAGCGTGCGGGAAGGCGGGCTCTACAATGAGCAGTTCTTC; CDR3aa: CSVREGGLYNEQFF
v_gene: TRBV20-1; d_gene: -; abundance: many; j_gene: TRBJ2-5; CDR3nt: TGCAGTGCTAGTGCTCCCAGGGAAACTAGGCGCACTCAAGCGCAGTACTTC; CDR3aa: CSASAPRETRRTQAQYF
v_gene: TRBV28; d_gene: TRBD2; abundance: -; j_gene: TRBJ2-7; CDR3nt: TGTGCCAGCAGTTCACGGACTAGCGGACCTAGGCCGGGGAATGAGCAGTACTTC; CDR3aa: CASSSRTSGPRPGNEQYF
v_gene: TRBV7-9; d_gene: TRBD1; abundance: -; j_gene: TRBJ1-1; CDR3nt: TGTGCCAGCACGCAAATGGGGGACAGGTGGACTGAAGCTTTCTTT; CDR3aa: CASTQMGDRWTEAFF
v_gene: TRBV12-3/TRBV12-4; d_gene: -; abundance: -; j_gene: TRBJ2-3; CDR3nt: TGTGCCAGCAGTCCCGGAGTTAGCACAGATATGCAGTATTTT; CDR3aa: CASSPGVSTDMQYF
v_gene: TRBV10-2; d_gene: TRBD2; abundance: -; j_gene: TRBJ2-2; CDR3nt: TGCGCCAGCAGTGATCCAGCGGGAGCTTTGGGGGAGCTGTTTTTT; CDR3aa: CASSDPAGALGELFF
v_gene: TRBV3-1; d_gene: TRBD2; abundance: -; j_gene: TRBJ2-3; CDR3nt: TGTGCCAGCAGTGATAACCTAGCGGGCGTTACAGATACGCAGTATTTT; CDR3aa: CASSDNLAGVTDTQYF
v_gene: TRBV20-1; d_gene: -; abundance: -; j_gene: TRBJ2-3; CDR3nt: TGCAGTGGGAGCGGCGGGGTCACAGATACGCAGTATTTT; CDR3aa: CSGSGGVTDTQYF
v_gene: TRBV28; d_gene: TRBD1; abundance: few; j_gene: TRBJ2-7; CDR3nt: TGTGCCAGCAGTCAGAGCTACAGGGGGCTCGAGCAGTACTTC; CDR3aa: CASSQSYRGLEQYF
v_gene: TRBV14; d_gene: -; abundance: few; j_gene: TRBJ2-7; CDR3nt: TGTGCCAGCAGCCTCTTCAGGGACACAAAATACGAGCAGTACTTC; CDR3aa: CASSLFRDTKYEQYF
v_gene: TRBV10-3; d_gene: -; abundance: -; j_gene: TRBJ2-7; CDR3nt: TGTGCCATCAGTGCCGCAGCCGGGGTCGGGGCTACAGGCGAGCAGTACTTC; CDR3aa: CAISAAAGVGATGEQYF
v_gene: TRBV27; d_gene: -; abundance: -; j_gene: TRBJ2-1; CDR3nt: TGTGCCAGCAGTTTATCGAGGCGTAGCTCCTACAATGAGCAGTTCTTC; CDR3aa: CASSLSRRSSYNEQFF
v_gene: TRBV20-1; d_gene: -; abundance: -; j_gene: TRBJ2-5; CDR3nt: TGCAGTGCTAGTATCCTGGCCGAGACCCAGTACTTC; CDR3aa: CSASILAETQYF
v_gene: TRBV20-1; d_gene: -; abundance: few; j_gene: TRBJ2-5; CDR3nt: TGCAGTGCTAGAGTTCCCACCGGTATACAAGAGACCCAGTACTTC; CDR3aa: CSARVPTGIQETQYF
v_gene: TRBV27; d_gene: -; abundance: -; j_gene: TRBJ2-7; CDR3nt: TGTGCCAGCAGTCGGACTCCTTCCCTCCTCGAGCAGTACTTC; CDR3aa: CASSRTPSLLEQYF
v_gene: TRBV5-1; d_gene: TRBD1; abundance: many; j_gene: TRBJ2-7; CDR3nt: TGCGCCAGCAGCTTTGGGACAGTTGGCTACGAGCAGTACTTC; CDR3aa: CASSFGTVGYEQYF
v_gene: TRBV5-1; d_gene: -; abundance: -; j_gene: TRBJ2-7; CDR3nt: TGCGCCAGCAGCCAACTAGGGCGCGAGCAGTACTTC; CDR3aa: CASSQLGREQYF
v_gene: TRBV15; d_gene: -; abundance: many; j_gene: TRBJ1-4; CDR3nt: TGTGCCACCAGCAGCCCCCTTAAGGGAAGAGCGGGAGAAAAACTGTTTTTT; CDR3aa: CATSSPLKGRAGEKLFF
v_gene: TRBV20-1; d_gene: TRBD2; abundance: -; j_gene: TRBJ2-5; CDR3nt: TGCAGTGCTAGAGATCCACGGACTAGCGGGAAAGGAGAGACCCAGTACTTC; CDR3aa: CSARDPRTSGKGETQYF
v_gene: TRBV7-8; d_gene: TRBD1; abundance: once; j_gene: TRBJ2-7; CDR3nt: TGTGCCAGCAGCTTCGGGACAGTCTCATGGGGAGAGCAGTACTTC; CDR3aa: CASSFGTVSWGEQYF
v_gene: TRBV3-1; d_gene: -; abundance: -; j_gene: TRBJ2-7; CDR3nt: TGTGCCAGCAGCCAAGTACGGGCGGCGGAGCAGTACTTC; CDR3aa: CASSQVRAAEQYF
v_gene: TRBV2; d_gene: TRBD2; abundance: -; j_gene: TRBJ2-7; CDR3nt: TGTGCCAGCAGTGCCCGACTATTAGCGGGAGGGGGATACGAGCAGTACTTC; CDR3aa: CASSARLLAGGGYEQYF
v_gene: TRBV7-3; d_gene: TRBD2; abundance: -; j_gene: TRBJ2-1; CDR3nt: TGTGCCAGCAGCTTAACTCCTAGCGGGAGGATCAGTGAGCAGTTCTTC; CDR3aa: CASSLTPSGRISEQFF
v_gene: TRBV13; d_gene: -; abundance: -; j_gene: TRBJ1-6; CDR3nt: TGTGCCAGCAGCTTAAAGACAGTTGGGTCACCCCTCCACTTT; CDR3aa: CASSLKTVGSPLHF
v_gene: TRBV6-5; d_gene: -; abundance: -; j_gene: TRBJ1-1; CDR3nt: TGTGCCAGCATTTCGCTGGACGGGGCTTTCTTT; CDR3aa: CASISLDGAFF
v_gene: TRBV6-1; d_gene: -; abundance: -; j_gene: TRBJ1-5; CDR3nt: TGTGCCAGCAGTGATACGAGTTGGGCCGGTCAGCCCCAGCATTTT; CDR3aa: CASSDTSWAGQPQHF
v_gene: TRBV5-1; d_gene: -; abundance: -; j_gene: TRBJ2-7; CDR3nt: TGCGCCAGCAGCTTGGCTCCCGGACAGAAGATTAACGAGCAGTACTTC; CDR3aa: CASSLAPGQKINEQYF
v_gene: TRBV6-5; d_gene: -; abundance: few; j_gene: TRBJ1-2; CDR3nt: TGTGCCAGCAGTGACTCCACTAACTATGGCTACACCTTC; CDR3aa: CASSDSTNYGYTF
v_gene: TRBV30; d_gene: -; abundance: few; j_gene: TRBJ2-7; CDR3nt: TGTGCCTGGGCGAAGGGTCTTTACGAGCAGTACTTC; CDR3aa: CAWAKGLYEQYF